The rows below give T cell receptor beta chains drawn from one sample of a study of T-cell memory formation after mild COVID-19. TCRdb analysed the 5' RACE reads with MiXCR anew, one entry per CDR3 protein. The sample includes a few hundred thousand distinct CDR3 sequences, 20% to 25% of them seen just once. Sequencing was carried out using PBMCs or a T cell subset sorted from them (not recorded which). The receptors were gathered from an adult woman who had mild COVID-19 (a few samples of this study predate the infection). Cell type and time point are not known. Each CDR3 is given with its conserved first and last residue. A D gene is named only where the DNA matches it firmly. Clone size is not always given. Where it is, it says once, few, many or a class for expanded clones.

TRBV4-1	few	TRBJ2-7	17	TRBD2	TGCGCCAGCAGCAGAGGCCTAGCGGGGGGCGTCTCCTACGAGCAGTACTTC	CASSRGLAGGVSYEQYF
TRBV11-3	-	TRBJ1-5	15	TRBD1	TGTGCCAGCAGGGGAGGGGGCAGGGTTCGCGCTCCCCAGCATTTT	CASRGGGRVRAPQHF
TRBV20-1	few	TRBJ2-7	13	TRBD2	TGCAGTGCTGGGACTAGCGGGGGTTACGAGCAGTACTTC	CSAGTSGGYEQYF
TRBV5-1	few	TRBJ2-5	15	-	TGCGCCAGCAGCTTTTTCCCAGGGCGACAAGAGACCCAGTACTTC	CASSFFPGRQETQYF
TRBV20-1	few	TRBJ2-3	13	-	TGCAGTGCCACTAGGGATAGCACAGATACGCAGTATTTT	CSATRDSTDTQYF
TRBV20-1	few	TRBJ2-7	15	TRBD2	TGCAGTGCTAGAGATCTCTTAGCGGGGACCTACGAGCAGTACTTC	CSARDLLAGTYEQYF
TRBV6-1	-	TRBJ2-5	14	-	TGTGCCAGCAGTGAGTGGCAGGGGCAAGAGACCCAGTACTTC	CASSEWQGQETQYF
TRBV9	few	TRBJ2-5	14	-	TGTGCCAGCAGCGTAGGGCCTATACAGGAGACCCAGTACTTC	CASSVGPIQETQYF
TRBV7-8	medium-sized	TRBJ1-1	15	-	TGTGCCAGCAGTTCCAGAGCAGGGGTGAACACTGAAGCTTTCTTT	CASSSRAGVNTEAFF
TRBV11-1	-	TRBJ2-7	15	-	TGTGCCAGCAGCCCCACAGGTACAGGGGAGGGGGAGCAGTACTTC	CASSPTGTGEGEQYF
TRBV12-3/TRBV12-4	few	TRBJ1-5	13	-	TGTGCCAGCAGCCGGGAGCGGGGCCAGCCCCAGCATTTT	CASSRERGQPQHF
TRBV15	many	TRBJ2-1	14	-	TGTGCCACCAGCTGGAGGGTCGGAGACAATGAGCAGTTCTTC	CATSWRVGDNEQFF
TRBV4-3	-	TRBJ1-4	16	-	TGCGCCAGCAGCCAGAGACCGGGACATGCTAATGAAAAACTGTTTTTT	CASSQRPGHANEKLFF
TRBV5-5	few	TRBJ1-6	16	TRBD1	TGTGCCAGCACCACGGGACAGAGCTCCTATAATTCACCCCTCCACTTT	CASTTGQSSYNSPLHF
TRBV7-2	few	TRBJ2-1	17	TRBD2	TGTGCCAGCAGCTTTAGGGCCAGGAGCGGGGGATACAATGAGCAGTTCTTC	CASSFRARSGGYNEQFF
TRBV9	-	TRBJ2-7	14	TRBD1	TGTGCCAGCAGCGAGGGACAGACCCCCTACGAGCAGTACTTC	CASSEGQTPYEQYF
TRBV7-2	-	TRBJ2-2	15	-	TGTGCCAGCAGCTTAGGAGGGAGCGGATCCGGGGAGCTGTTTTTT	CASSLGGSGSGELFF
TRBV4-1	-	TRBJ2-1	20	TRBD2	TGCGCCAGCAGCCCCCGGACTAGCGGGAGTCTTATCCTCTCCTACAATGAGCAGTTCTTC	CASSPRTSGSLILSYNEQFF
TRBV7-2	few	TRBJ2-2	15	-	TGTGCCAGCAGCCATGACATGGCAGACACCGGGGAGCTGTTTTTT	CASSHDMADTGELFF
TRBV6-1	few	TRBJ1-6	18	-	TGTGCCAGCAGTGGAGCATACGTCCAGGGTGCCTATAATTCACCCCTCCACTTT	CASSGAYVQGAYNSPLHF
TRBV12-3/TRBV12-4	-	TRBJ2-3	16	-	TGTGCCAGCAGAGAACAAACCCCGATAGGCACAGATACGCAGTATTTT	CASREQTPIGTDTQYF
TRBV11-3	many	TRBJ2-6	17	TRBD2	TGTGCCAGCAGCTTTTCGGGGGGTTATTCGGAAACCAACGTCCTGACTTTC	CASSFSGGYSETNVLTF
TRBV20-1	-	TRBJ2-1	15	TRBD2	TGCAGTGCACCGAGACGGGGGGTCTCCTACAATGAGCAGTTCTTC	CSAPRRGVSYNEQFF
TRBV9	few	TRBJ2-3	17	-	TGTGCCAGCAGCGACCCCCCTAACGGCGTAAGCGCAGATACGCAGTATTTT	CASSDPPNGVSADTQYF
TRBV4-3	-	TRBJ2-7	15	-	TGCGCCAGCAGCCAAGAAGCTCGGGGGCCCTACGAGCAGTACTTC	CASSQEARGPYEQYF
TRBV7-9	-	TRBJ2-5	15	-	TGTGCCAGCAGCGACCGGACTGGGAACCAAGAGACCCAGTACTTC	CASSDRTGNQETQYF
TRBV7-9	-	TRBJ1-1	13	-	TGTGCCAGCAGGGACATGCTGAACACTGAAGCTTTCTTT	CASRDMLNTEAFF
TRBV24-1	-	TRBJ2-6	20	-	TGTGCCACCAGTGATCCAACCCCGACAGCGGACAACTCTGGGGCCAACGTCCTGACTTTC	CATSDPTPTADNSGANVLTF
TRBV11-2	-	TRBJ2-5	16	TRBD2	TGTGCCAGCAGCTTACCTTACCGGGGGGGACAAGAGACCCAGTACTTC	CASSLPYRGGQETQYF
TRBV12-3/TRBV12-4	-	TRBJ2-6	19	-	TGTGCCAGCAGTTTAAGCCCTTTAGGGGACCACTCTGGGGCCAACGTCCTGACTTTC	CASSLSPLGDHSGANVLTF
TRBV3-1	-	TRBJ2-1	16	-	TGTGCCAGCAGCCAAGGGCAGCCTCGCCGCCAGGCCGGGCAGTTCTTC	CASSQGQPRRQAGQFF
TRBV27	-	TRBJ2-5	13	-	TGTGCCAGCACACCAGGGATGGGAGGGACCCAGTACTTC	CASTPGMGGTQYF
TRBV4-3	-	TRBJ1-5	15	TRBD1	TGCGCCAGCAGCCAAGACAGGGGGGGGGATCAGCCCCAGCATTTT	CASSQDRGGDQPQHF
TRBV13	few	TRBJ1-1	15	-	TGTGCCAGCAGCTCCCTGGGGGTAGGGAACACTGAAGCTTTCTTT	CASSSLGVGNTEAFF
TRBV6-1	few	TRBJ2-7	13	TRBD2	TGTGCCAGCAGTGAAGGGGTCGGGGGGGAGCAGTACTTC	CASSEGVGGEQYF
TRBV6-5	few	TRBJ2-3	13	-	TGTGCCAGCGAGGGGACTAGCACAGATACGCAGTATTTT	CASEGTSTDTQYF
TRBV18	many	TRBJ1-1	13	-	TGTGCCAGCAGCCCAGGGATGAACACTGAAGCTTTCTTT	CASSPGMNTEAFF
TRBV12-3/TRBV12-4	few	TRBJ2-4	14	TRBD2	TGTGCCAGCAGTTTCGCGGGGGGGAGGGACATTCAGTACTTC	CASSFAGGRDIQYF
TRBV20-1	few	TRBJ2-5	12	TRBD1	TGCAGTGCTGGACAGGGGAGGGAGACCCAGTACTTC	CSAGQGRETQYF
TRBV5-5	-	TRBJ1-5	15	-	TGTGCCAGCAGCTTCGGAGGGCTGAGCAATCAGCCCCAGCATTTT	CASSFGGLSNQPQHF
TRBV3-1	-	TRBJ1-1	13	-	TGTGCCAGCAGCCAAGATGAGATAGGTGAAGCTTTCTTT	CASSQDEIGEAFF
TRBV24-1	few	TRBJ2-5	14	-	TGTGCCACCAGTGAAACCACAGGTTCGAAGACCCAGTACTTC	CATSETTGSKTQYF
TRBV18	few	TRBJ2-3	14	-	TGTGCCAGCTCACCAGCCGGTTACACAGATACGCAGTATTTT	CASSPAGYTDTQYF
TRBV12-3/TRBV12-4	-	TRBJ2-1	15	TRBD2	TGTGCCAGCAGTCTCGGGACTAGCGGGATAGGTGAGCAGTTCTTC	CASSLGTSGIGEQFF
TRBV24-1	few	TRBJ2-3	14	-	TGTGCCACCAGTGATACTCGAAACATGGATACGCAGTATTTT	CATSDTRNMDTQYF
TRBV11-2	-	TRBJ1-6	15	-	TGTGCCAGCAGCACCCGTGAGGGCATCAGTTCACCCCTCCACTTT	CASSTREGISSPLHF
TRBV5-1	few	TRBJ2-1	14	TRBD1	TGCGCCAGCAGCTTAGGGACAGGGTACAATGAGCAGTTCTTC	CASSLGTGYNEQFF
TRBV7-2	many	TRBJ2-2	11	-	TGTGCCAGCCTCGGTGCGGGGGAGCTGTTTTTT	CASLGAGELFF
TRBV20-1	-	TRBJ2-7	15	TRBD2	TGCAGTGCCCAGAGCACAGCGGGAGGGCCTGGCGAGCAGTACTTC	CSAQSTAGGPGEQYF
TRBV20-1	few	TRBJ1-6	15	TRBD1	TGCAGTGCTAGCTTAACAGGGGGTCCTAATTCACCCCTCCACTTT	CSASLTGGPNSPLHF
TRBV6-4	few	TRBJ2-7	14	-	TGTGCCAGCAGTAAAAATGAAAGGTCCTACGAGCAGTACTTC	CASSKNERSYEQYF
TRBV18	few	TRBJ2-7	17	-	TGTGCCAGCTCATTCAGGGCACCCGCGGAGGGCTCCTACGAGCAGTACTTC	CASSFRAPAEGSYEQYF
TRBV4-2	-	TRBJ1-1	14	-	TGTGCCAGCAGCCAAGCCACCATGAACACTGAAGCTTTCTTT	CASSQATMNTEAFF
TRBV29-1	few	TRBJ2-7	12	-	TGCAGCGTTGGAGGGGCGCCTTACGAGCAGTACTTC	CSVGGAPYEQYF
TRBV20-1	-	TRBJ2-2	15	-	TGCAGTGCCGGTCGGGGAGGAGCCCACACCGGGGAGCTGTTTTTT	CSAGRGGAHTGELFF
TRBV7-6	-	TRBJ1-1	15	-	TGTGCCAGCACCAAAACAGGGCACAAGAACACTGAAGCTTTCTTT	CASTKTGHKNTEAFF
TRBV20-1	-	TRBJ2-5	11	-	TGCAGTGCTACCCAGTCAGAGACCCAGTACTTC	CSATQSETQYF
TRBV29-1	-	TRBJ2-5	14	-	TGCAGCGTCGCAGATTACGGACAGCAAGTGACCCAGTACTTC	CSVADYGQQVTQYF